What follows are 14 T cell receptor beta chains derived from one specimen sequenced in a study of T cells in Graves' hyperthyroidism and ophthalmopathy. Authors of the study amplified TCR beta CDR3 regions from RNA transcripts. The HTBI set primed first-round TCR CDR3 RT-PCR. TCRdb used MiXCR to reprocess the multiplex PCR reads, holding one entry per CDR3 protein. The sample shows hundreds of thousands of distinct CDR3 sequences, about a sixth of them seen only once. Material: blood. The origin of the receptors is a woman aged 25 to 39 with Graves' hyperthyroidism.

This clonotype occurred many times. DNA for the CDR3: TGCAGTGCTAGAGTTTTAAGGGGAGTAGAGACCCAGTACTTC. This encodes CSARVLRGVETQYF. The chain recombines TRBV20-1 with TRBJ2-5; D may be TRBD1 or TRBD2 (5 bases each). CDR3 length: 14 residues. From germline, CDR1 is DFQATT and CDR2 SNEGSKA (reference sequence). V was trimmed by 1 base and J by 4 bases, leaving 13 bases between them.

This clonotype occurred many times. The chain combines TRBV20-1 with TRBJ2-1, with 14 bases matching TRBD2. The CDR3 sequence is 15 residues long. With V trimmed by 6 bases and J by 6 bases, 7 bases remained unmatched. Germline CDR1 reads DFQATT; CDR2 reads SNEGSKA (reference sequence). The CDR3 bases are TGCAGTGCCACCGGGACTAGCGGGAGCGGCAATGAGCAGTTCTTC. Its protein product is CSATGTSGSGNEQFF.

The chain couples TRBV5-1 to TRBJ2-5; 7 nucleotides agree with TRBD2. The CDR3 loop spans 13 amino acids. V gave up 5 bases and J gave up 3 bases; unmatched junction bases: 4. Germline CDR1 is SGHRS and CDR2 is YFSETQ. CDR3 in amino acids: CASRGSGEETQYF. The CDR3 nucleotides read TGCGCCAGCAGAGGGAGCGGGGAAGAGACCCAGTACTTC.

The rearrangement links TRBV6-1 to TRBJ2-7; D remains ambiguous. The CDR3 loop spans 12 amino acids. Germline CDR1 MNHNS, CDR2 SASEGT. V lost 8 bases and J 0 bases, leaving 8 bases between the germline ends. The CDR3 DNA reads as TGTGCCAGCGCCAGGATCTCCTACGAGCAGTACTTC. Translation gives CASARISYEQYF.

This clonotype came up many times. The chain has TRBV6-1 and TRBJ2-5, with D unresolved. Trimming took 2 bases from V and 5 from J, leaving 15 bases between them. This CDR3 region has 15 residues. Germline V CDR1 and CDR2: MNHNS, SASEGT. CDR3 sequence reads: CASSEYQRTWETQYF. CDR3 DNA sequence: TGTGCCAGCAGTGAATATCAGAGAACTTGGGAGACCCAGTACTTC.

The gene calls are TRBV7-8 and TRBJ2-1, with no clear D. Germline CDR1 is SGHVS and CDR2 is FQNEAQ. The CDR3 runs 12 residues. V dropped 3 bases and J dropped 6 bases, with 6 bases sitting between them. This CDR3 reads CASSFNSNEQFF. The CDR3 DNA sequence: TGTGCCAGCAGCTTTAACAGCAATGAGCAGTTCTTC.

The chain is built from TRBV6-6 and TRBJ1-2; a possible D gene is TRBD1 (6 bases). Trimming cost V 2 bases and J 4 bases, with 14 bases left between them. Germline V lookup: CDR1 MNHNY, CDR2 SVGAGI (reference sequence). The CDR3 consists of 15 residues. CDR3 nucleotide sequence: TGTGCCAGCAGTTACGCCAACAGGGTCGGCTATGGCTACACCTTC. This translates into CASSYANRVGYGYTF.

In its sample, this clonotype was seen many times. The V call is TRBV5-1, the J call TRBJ1-1; D is ambiguous. V gave up 0 bases and J gave up 5 bases, with 20 bases separating them. CDR1 is SGHRS and CDR2 is YFSETQ in the germline V gene. The CDR3 extends over 17 amino acids. This CDR3 is CASSLAGRVPGGTEAFF. DNA of the CDR3: TGCGCCAGCAGCTTGGCAGGTAGGGTCCCGGGAGGTACTGAAGCTTTCTTT.

This clonotype was recorded at least ten times. The V and J genes are TRBV3-1 and TRBJ2-7, with no clear D. Germline CDR1 and CDR2: LGHDT and YNNKEL (reference sequence). This CDR3 has 11 residues. V gave up 2 bases and J gave up 7 bases, with 6 bases separating them. CDR3 protein: CASSQWKEQYF. The DNA for the CDR3 is TGTGCCAGCAGCCAATGGAAAGAGCAGTACTTC.

Ten or more counts support this clonotype. The J gene is TRBJ2-1, the V gene TRBV20-1; possibly TRBD1 for D (6 bases). The germline V and J ends were trimmed by 6 bases and 4 bases, with 10 bases remaining between them. This CDR3 spans 12 amino acids. Germline V gene lookup returns CDR1 DFQATT and CDR2 SNEGSKA (reference sequence). For the CDR3, the DNA is TGCAGTGCCAGGGGCGTATACAATGAGCAGTTCTTC. Translation: CSARGVYNEQFF.

This clonotype came up a few times. CDR3 in DNA: TGCGCCAGCAGCCATTTGGGCTTAGCGGCGACGGCCTACGAGCAGTACTTC. Protein: CASSHLGLAATAYEQYF. The chain uses TRBV4-1 and TRBJ2-7, with a tentative D call TRBD2 (6 bases). The CDR3 is 17 residues long. CDR1 and CDR2 (germline): MGHRA, YSYEKL. V shed 3 bases and J shed 2 bases, with 20 bases lying between them.

This rearrangement joins TRBV12-3 or TRBV12-4 to TRBJ2-2; D gene unclear. V was shortened by 11 bases and J by 1 base, with 8 bases between the two germline ends. The CDR3 is 12 residues long. As DNA, the CDR3 is TGTGCCGGTAATCAGAACACCGGGGAGCTGTTTTTT. This translates into CAGNQNTGELFF.

This clonotype has just a few counts. The chain recombines TRBV7-2 with TRBJ2-1; D gene uncertain. CDR3 size: 12 residues. V lost 4 bases and J 15 bases, leaving 16 bases between the germline ends. CDR1 and CDR2 from the germline V gene are SGHTA and FQGNSA. The CDR3 DNA reads as TGTGCCAGCAGCTCATCCGTAATAGGCGGGTTCTTC. Translated: CASSSSVIGGFF.

The V gene is TRBV6-5, the J gene TRBJ1-2, with a weak D call TRBD1 (6 bases). Trimming left V 0 bases short and J 3 bases short, with 8 bases between. In germline, CDR1 is MNHEY, CDR2 SVGAGI. The CDR3 loop spans 14 amino acids. CDR3 DNA: TGTGCCAGCAGTTACTCAACAGGGTACTATGGCTACACCTTC. The encoded protein is CASSYSTGYYGYTF.